This TCR beta chain was recorded in a study of tumor and adjacent non-tumor tissue in lung cancer. This sample's RNA came from whole unsorted tissue. More than 3 cm separated this lung sample from the edge of the tumor. A modified ARM-PCR protocol with three rounds of nested PCR amplified TCRbeta. One entry per CDR3 protein, called by TCRdb with MiXCR from the multiplex PCR reads. Here the sample spans 60,000 or so distinct CDR3 sequences, around 61% being singletons. Findings of the study overall: Significantly higher TCR diversity was found in tumor than normal lung.

Regarding this clonotype: The antigen is unknown.

This receptor was identified in a man aged 65 to 79 with non-small cell lung cancer. Sequencing was done on a sample of distant non-tumor lung tissue.

The CDR3 region has the DNA TGTGCCAGCAGTGAAGGACGGGGGGCCGATACGCAGTATTTT. This sequence encodes CASSEGRGADTQYF. The chain links TRBV6-1 to TRBJ2-3; perhaps TRBD2 as D (7 bases). CDR3 length: 14 residues. Deletions cut 1 base from V and 6 bases from J, with 11 bases between. Germline V gives CDR1 MNHNS, CDR2 SASEGT.